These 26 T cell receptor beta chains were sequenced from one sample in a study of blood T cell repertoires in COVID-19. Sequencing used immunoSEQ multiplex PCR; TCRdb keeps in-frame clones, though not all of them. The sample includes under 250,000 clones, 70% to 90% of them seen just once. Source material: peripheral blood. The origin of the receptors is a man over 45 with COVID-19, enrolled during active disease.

CDR3 sequence (DNA): TGTGCCAGCTCTCAAACTCTAGCGGGAGCTTACAATGAGCAGTTCTTC. The encoded protein is CASSQTLAGAYNEQFF. This rearrangement joins TRBV18 to TRBJ2-1, with 10 bases aligning to TRBD2. Germline CDR1 is KGHSH and CDR2 is LQKENI. The CDR3 runs to 16 residues. The junction had 9 bases not matched to a gene; V was cut back by 6 bases and J by 4 bases.

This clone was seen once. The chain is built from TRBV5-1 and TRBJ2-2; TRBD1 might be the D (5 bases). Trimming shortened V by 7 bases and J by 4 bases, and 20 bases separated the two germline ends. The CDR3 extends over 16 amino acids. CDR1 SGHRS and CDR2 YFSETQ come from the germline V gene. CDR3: CASYFKPGLITGELFF. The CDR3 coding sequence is TGCGCCAGCTACTTCAAGCCAGGGTTAATCACCGGGGAGCTGTTTTTT.

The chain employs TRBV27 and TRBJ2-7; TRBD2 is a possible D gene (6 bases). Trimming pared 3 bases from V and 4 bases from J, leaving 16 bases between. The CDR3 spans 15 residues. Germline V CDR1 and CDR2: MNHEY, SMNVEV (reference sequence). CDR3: CASSFSTGGSYEQYF. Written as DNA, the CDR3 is TGTGCCAGCAGTTTTTCGACCGGGGGTTCTTACGAGCAGTACTTC.

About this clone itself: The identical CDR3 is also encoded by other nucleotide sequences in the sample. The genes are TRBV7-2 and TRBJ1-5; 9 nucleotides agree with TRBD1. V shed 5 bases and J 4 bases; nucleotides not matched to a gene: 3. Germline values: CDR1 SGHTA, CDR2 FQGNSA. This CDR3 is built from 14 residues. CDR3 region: CASSLDRGNQPQHF. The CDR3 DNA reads TGTGCCAGCAGCCTCGACAGGGGGAATCAGCCCCAGCATTTT.

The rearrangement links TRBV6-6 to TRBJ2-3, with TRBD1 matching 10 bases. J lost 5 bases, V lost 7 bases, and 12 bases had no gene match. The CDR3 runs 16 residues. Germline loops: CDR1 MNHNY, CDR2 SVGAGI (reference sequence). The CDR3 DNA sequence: TGTGCCAGCAAGGTCTGGACAGGGGGTGGGTTAGATACGCAGTATTTT. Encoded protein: CASKVWTGGGLDTQYF.

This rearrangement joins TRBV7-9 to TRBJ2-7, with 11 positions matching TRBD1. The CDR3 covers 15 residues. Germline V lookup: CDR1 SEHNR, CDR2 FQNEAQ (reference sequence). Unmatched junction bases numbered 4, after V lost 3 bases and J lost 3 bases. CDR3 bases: TGTGCCAGCAGCTTCGGGGGACAGGGGGACTACGAGCAGTACTTC. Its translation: CASSFGGQGDYEQYF. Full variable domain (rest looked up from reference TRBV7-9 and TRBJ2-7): DTGVSQNPRHKITKRGQNVTFRCDPISEHNRLYWYRQTLGQGPEFLTYFQNEAQLEKSRLLSDRFSAERPKGSFSTLEIQRTEQGDSAMYLCASSFGGQGDYEQYFGPGTRLTVT.

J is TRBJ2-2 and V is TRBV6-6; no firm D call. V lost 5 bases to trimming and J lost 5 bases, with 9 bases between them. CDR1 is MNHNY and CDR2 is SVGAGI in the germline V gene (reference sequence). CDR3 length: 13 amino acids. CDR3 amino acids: CASSSSFTGELFF. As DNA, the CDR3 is TGTGCCAGCAGTAGTAGCTTTACCGGGGAGCTGTTTTTT.

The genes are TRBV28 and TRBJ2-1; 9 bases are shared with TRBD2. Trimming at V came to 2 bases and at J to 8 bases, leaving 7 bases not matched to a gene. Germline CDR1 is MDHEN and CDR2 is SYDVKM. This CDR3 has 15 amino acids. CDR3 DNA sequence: TGTGCCAGCAGTTTAGATGTAGCGGGGGTTGATGAGCAGTTCTTC. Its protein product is CASSLDVAGVDEQFF.

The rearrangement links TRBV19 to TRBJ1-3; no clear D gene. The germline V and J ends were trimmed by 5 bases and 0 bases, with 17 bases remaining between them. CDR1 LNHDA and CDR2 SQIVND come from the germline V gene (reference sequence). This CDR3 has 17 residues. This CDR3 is CASSPVLATSSGNTIYF. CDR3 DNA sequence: TGTGCCAGTAGTCCCGTCTTGGCCACCAGCTCTGGAAACACCATATATTTT.

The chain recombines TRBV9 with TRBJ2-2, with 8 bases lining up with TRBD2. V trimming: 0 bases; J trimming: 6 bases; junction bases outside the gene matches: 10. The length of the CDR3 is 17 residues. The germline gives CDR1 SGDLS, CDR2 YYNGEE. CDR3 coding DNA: TGTGCCAGCAGCGTAGTAGGAGGGACTAGTAGTTCCGGGGAGCTGTTTTTT. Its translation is CASSVVGGTSSSGELFF.

The CDR3 region has the DNA TGTGCCAGCAGCCCATACCCGGGGGTGAACACTGAAGCTTTCTTT. It specifies CASSPYPGVNTEAFF. The chain recombines TRBV6-2 or TRBV6-3 with TRBJ1-1; possible D gene TRBD1, 5 bases. This CDR3 has 15 residues. Trimming left V 6 bases short and J 0 bases short, with 14 bases between. From germline, CDR1 is MNHEY and CDR2 SVGEGT.

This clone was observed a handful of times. The DNA of the CDR3 is TGTGCCAGCAGCTTGGACAGCTACCATAGGGAAGCTTTCTTT. The encoded protein is CASSLDSYHREAFF. This chain uses TRBV7-9 with TRBJ1-1, with a possible D match to TRBD1 (6 bases). The CDR3 consists of 14 residues. V gave up 3 bases and J gave up 8 bases, with 16 bases separating them. Germline V gives CDR1 SEHNR, CDR2 FQNEAQ (reference sequence).

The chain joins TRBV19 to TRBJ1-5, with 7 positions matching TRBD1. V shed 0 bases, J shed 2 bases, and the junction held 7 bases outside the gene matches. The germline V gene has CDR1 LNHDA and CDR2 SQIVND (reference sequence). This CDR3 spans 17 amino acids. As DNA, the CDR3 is TGTGCCAGTAGTATAGAGCCTACAGGGGCCCGCAATCAGCCCCAGCATTTT. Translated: CASSIEPTGARNQPQHF.

CDR3 DNA: TGTGCCTGGAGTGTTTCCCGCCGGACAGGGGTTTCAGAGACCCAGTACTTC. Amino acids: CAWSVSRRTGVSETQYF. The chain carries TRBV30 and TRBJ2-5; 9 nucleotides match TRBD1. The CDR3 is 17 residues long. V shed 0 bases, J shed 4 bases, and the junction held 12 bases outside the gene matches. CDR1 GTSNPN and CDR2 SVGIG come from the germline V gene (reference sequence).

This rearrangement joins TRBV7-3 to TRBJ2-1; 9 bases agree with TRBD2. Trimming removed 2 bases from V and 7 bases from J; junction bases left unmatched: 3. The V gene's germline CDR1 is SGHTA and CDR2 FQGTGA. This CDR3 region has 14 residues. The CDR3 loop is CASSLAGGRNEQFF. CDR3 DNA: TGTGCCAGCAGCTTAGCGGGAGGGCGTAATGAGCAGTTCTTC.

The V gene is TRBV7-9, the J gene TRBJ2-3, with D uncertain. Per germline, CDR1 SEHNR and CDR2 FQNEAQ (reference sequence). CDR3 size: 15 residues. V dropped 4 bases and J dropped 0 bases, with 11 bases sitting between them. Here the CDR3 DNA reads TGTGCCAGCAGCTCGTTTCAGGTTAGCACAGATACGCAGTATTTT. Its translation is CASSSFQVSTDTQYF.

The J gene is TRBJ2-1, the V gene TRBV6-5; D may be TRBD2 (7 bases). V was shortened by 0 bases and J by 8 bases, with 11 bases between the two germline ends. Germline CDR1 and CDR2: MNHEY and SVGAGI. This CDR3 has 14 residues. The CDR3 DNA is TGTGCCAGCAGTTACTCCGGGGGGCGGGATGAGCAGTTCTTC. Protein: CASSYSGGRDEQFF.

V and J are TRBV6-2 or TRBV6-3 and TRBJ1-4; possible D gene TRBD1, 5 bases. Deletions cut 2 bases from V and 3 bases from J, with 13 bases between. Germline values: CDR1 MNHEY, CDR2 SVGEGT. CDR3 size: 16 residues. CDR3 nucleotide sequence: TGTGCCAGCAGTTACGACCTGGGGGAGGCTAATGAAAAACTGTTTTTT. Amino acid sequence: CASSYDLGEANEKLFF.

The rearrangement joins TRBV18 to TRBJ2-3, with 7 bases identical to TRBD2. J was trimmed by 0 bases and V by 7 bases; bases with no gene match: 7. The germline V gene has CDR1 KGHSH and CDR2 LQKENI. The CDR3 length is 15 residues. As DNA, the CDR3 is TGTGCCAGCTGGCGGGGAGGGGAGAGCACAGATACGCAGTATTTT. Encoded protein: CASWRGGESTDTQYF.

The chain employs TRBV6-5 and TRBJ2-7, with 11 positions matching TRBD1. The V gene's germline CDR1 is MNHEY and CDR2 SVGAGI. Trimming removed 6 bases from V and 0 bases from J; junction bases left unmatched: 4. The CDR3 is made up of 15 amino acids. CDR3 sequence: CASRGTGGSSYEQYF. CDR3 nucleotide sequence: TGTGCCAGCAGGGGGACAGGGGGAAGCTCCTACGAGCAGTACTTC.

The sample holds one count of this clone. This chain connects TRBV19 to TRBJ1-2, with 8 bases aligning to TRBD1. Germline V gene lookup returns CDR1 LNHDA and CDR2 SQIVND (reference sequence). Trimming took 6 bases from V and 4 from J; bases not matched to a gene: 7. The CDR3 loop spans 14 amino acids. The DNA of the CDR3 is TGTGCCAGTAGCCCGGGACAGGATGTCTATGGCTACACCTTC. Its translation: CASSPGQDVYGYTF.

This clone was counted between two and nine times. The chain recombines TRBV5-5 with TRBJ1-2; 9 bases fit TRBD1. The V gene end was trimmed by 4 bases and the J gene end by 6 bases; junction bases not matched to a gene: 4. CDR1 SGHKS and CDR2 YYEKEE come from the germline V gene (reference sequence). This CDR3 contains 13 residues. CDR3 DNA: TGTGCCAGCAGCCTACAGGGGGCGAATGGCTACACCTTC. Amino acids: CASSLQGANGYTF. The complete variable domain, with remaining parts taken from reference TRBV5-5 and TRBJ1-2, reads DAGVTQSPTHLIKTRGQQVTLRCSPISGHKSVSWYQQVLGQGPQFIFQYYEKEERGRGNFPDRFSARQFPNYSSELNVNALLLGDSALYLCASSLQGANGYTFGSGTRLTVV.

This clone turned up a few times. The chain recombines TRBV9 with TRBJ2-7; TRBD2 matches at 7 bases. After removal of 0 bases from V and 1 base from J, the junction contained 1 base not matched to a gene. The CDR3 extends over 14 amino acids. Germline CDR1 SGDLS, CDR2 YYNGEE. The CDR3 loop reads CASSVDGRSYEQYF. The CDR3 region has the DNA TGTGCCAGCAGCGTAGACGGGAGGTCCTACGAGCAGTACTTC.

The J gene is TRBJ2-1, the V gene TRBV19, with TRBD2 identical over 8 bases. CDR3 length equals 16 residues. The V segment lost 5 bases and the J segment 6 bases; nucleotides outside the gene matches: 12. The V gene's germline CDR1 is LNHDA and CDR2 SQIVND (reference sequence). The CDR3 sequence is CASSGWGSGVLNEQFF. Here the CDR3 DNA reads TGTGCCAGTAGTGGCTGGGGTAGCGGGGTACTCAATGAGCAGTTCTTC.

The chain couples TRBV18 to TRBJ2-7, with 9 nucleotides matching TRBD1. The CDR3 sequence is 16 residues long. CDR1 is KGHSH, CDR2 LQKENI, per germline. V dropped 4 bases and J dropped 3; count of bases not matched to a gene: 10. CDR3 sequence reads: CASSLTIGQGSYEQYF. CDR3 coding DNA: TGTGCCAGCTCACTAACGATAGGACAGGGGAGCTACGAGCAGTACTTC. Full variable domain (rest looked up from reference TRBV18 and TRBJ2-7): NAGVMQNPRHLVRRRGQEARLRCSPMKGHSHVYWYRQLPEEGLKFMVYLQKENIIDESGMPKERFSAEFPKEGPSILRIQQVVRGDSAAYFCASSLTIGQGSYEQYFGPGTRLTVT.

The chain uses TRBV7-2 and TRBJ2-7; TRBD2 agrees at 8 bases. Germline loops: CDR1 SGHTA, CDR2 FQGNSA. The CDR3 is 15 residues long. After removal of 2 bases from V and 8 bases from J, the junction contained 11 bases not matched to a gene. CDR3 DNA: TGTGCCAGCAGCTTATGGGGGACTAGTTCGGTTCAGCAGTACTTC. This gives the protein CASSLWGTSSVQQYF.